Listed below are T cell receptor beta chains from one sample, sequenced in a study of cytomegalovirus exposure and HLA in healthy donors. Clones were sequenced by immunoSEQ multiplex PCR, and TCRdb holds only the in-frame ones, with some missing. The sample includes 150,000 or so clones, approximately 71% of them seen just once. Sequenced input: PBMCs. These receptors came from a man aged 18-30 years in good health and CMV-seropositive. The CDR3 runs from the conserved cysteine through the conserved F or W. A D gene is named only where the DNA matches it firmly. Clone sizes are given selectively: once, few, many, or a class where the clone is expanded.

CDR3 DNA: TGTGCCAGCAGCCGTCAAACGATTAGCGGGAGGGCCAATGAGCAGTTCTTC; CDR3 protein: CASSRQTISGRANEQFF; D gene: TRBD2; V gene: TRBV28; CDR3 length: 17; J gene: TRBJ2-1; clone size: NA
CDR3 DNA: TGTGCCAGTAGTCTCGCCCGGGACAGGTCCCGCCGGGGCTATGGCTACACCTTC; CDR3 protein: CASSLARDRSRRGYGYTF; D gene: TRBD1; V gene: TRBV19; CDR3 length: 18; J gene: TRBJ1-2; clone size: NA
CDR3 DNA: TGTGCCAGCTTCCGGGACAGGGTGGCCGAGCAGTACTTC; CDR3 protein: CASFRDRVAEQYF; D gene: TRBD1; V gene: TRBV6-1; CDR3 length: 13; J gene: TRBJ2-7; clone size: NA
CDR3 DNA: TGCGCCAGCAGCTTGTTTGAGACAGTCAGCACAGATACGCAGTATTTT; CDR3 protein: CASSLFETVSTDTQYF; D gene: NA; V gene: TRBV5-1; CDR3 length: 16; J gene: TRBJ2-3; clone size: NA
CDR3 DNA: TGTGCCAGCAGCGACCGACAGGGGACGACTAATGAAAAACTGTTTTTT; CDR3 protein: CASSDRQGTTNEKLFF; D gene: TRBD1; V gene: TRBV5-8; CDR3 length: 16; J gene: TRBJ1-4; clone size: NA
CDR3 DNA: TGTGCCAGCAGTTTACTGAACAGGGGGCGCACTGGTACTGAAGCTTTCTTT; CDR3 protein: CASSLLNRGRTGTEAFF; D gene: TRBD1; V gene: TRBV27; CDR3 length: 17; J gene: TRBJ1-1; clone size: NA
CDR3 DNA: TGTGCTAGTGGTTTGCATTCAGGGGTGAACACTGAAGCTTTCTTT; CDR3 protein: CASGLHSGVNTEAFF; D gene: NA; V gene: TRBV12-5; CDR3 length: 15; J gene: TRBJ1-1; clone size: NA
CDR3 DNA: TGTGCCAGCAGCCAATCCCCCGGACAGTCCCGTAGAGCTTTCTTT; CDR3 protein: CASSQSPGQSRRAFF; D gene: NA; V gene: TRBV16; CDR3 length: 15; J gene: TRBJ1-1; clone size: NA
CDR3 DNA: TGTGCCAGCAGTTTATGGGGGCTAGGCTATGGCTACACCTTC; CDR3 protein: CASSLWGLGYGYTF; D gene: NA; V gene: TRBV28; CDR3 length: 14; J gene: TRBJ1-2; clone size: NA
CDR3 DNA: TGTGCCAGCAGTGAGGGACTAGCGTTCCAGGAGGGCGAGCAGTACTTC; CDR3 protein: CASSEGLAFQEGEQYF; D gene: TRBD2; V gene: TRBV2; CDR3 length: 16; J gene: TRBJ2-7; clone size: NA
CDR3 DNA: TGTGCCAGCAGCCAACAAAACACTGAAGCTTTCTTT; CDR3 protein: CASSQQNTEAFF; D gene: NA; V gene: TRBV14; CDR3 length: 12; J gene: TRBJ1-1; clone size: NA
CDR3 DNA: TGTGCCACCGGTACTAGCGGGAGAAGTAATGAGCAGTTCTTC; CDR3 protein: CATGTSGRSNEQFF; D gene: TRBD2; V gene: TRBV10-3; CDR3 length: 14; J gene: TRBJ2-1; clone size: NA
CDR3 DNA: TGTGCCAGCTCACCACCGAGCTCTGGGGCCAACGTCCTGACTTTC; CDR3 protein: CASSPPSSGANVLTF; D gene: NA; V gene: TRBV18; CDR3 length: 15; J gene: TRBJ2-6; clone size: NA
CDR3 DNA: TGTGCCAGCAGCCAAGGAGAGGGGTTTGGCACAGGGGGACAGGACTACGAGCAGTACTTC; CDR3 protein: CASSQGEGFGTGGQDYEQYF; D gene: TRBD1; V gene: TRBV13; CDR3 length: 20; J gene: TRBJ2-7; clone size: once
CDR3 DNA: TGTGCCAGCAGCTTAGCGGGACTAGCGGGAGGGAGCGAGCAGTACTTC; CDR3 protein: CASSLAGLAGGSEQYF; D gene: TRBD2; V gene: TRBV7-2; CDR3 length: 16; J gene: TRBJ2-7; clone size: NA
CDR3 DNA: TGCAGCGTTATCGGGACAGGCTCCTACGAGCAGTACTTC; CDR3 protein: CSVIGTGSYEQYF; D gene: TRBD1; V gene: TRBV29-1; CDR3 length: 13; J gene: TRBJ2-7; clone size: NA
CDR3 DNA: TGTGCCAGCAGCTCCTCCGGGGGGAATGAGCAGTTCTTC; CDR3 protein: CASSSSGGNEQFF; D gene: TRBD2; V gene: TRBV9; CDR3 length: 13; J gene: TRBJ2-1; clone size: NA
CDR3 DNA: TGTGCCAGCAGCTTAAGTCAGGCCAGCGGGGGTAGCTACGAGCAGTACTTC; CDR3 protein: CASSLSQASGGSYEQYF; D gene: TRBD2; V gene: TRBV11-2; CDR3 length: 17; J gene: TRBJ2-7; clone size: NA
CDR3 DNA: TGTGCCAGCAGCTTAGTTGGCCAGCGGGAGTTGGCCTACGAGCAGTACTTC; CDR3 protein: CASSLVGQRELAYEQYF; D gene: TRBD2; V gene: TRBV11-2; CDR3 length: 17; J gene: TRBJ2-7; clone size: NA
CDR3 DNA: TGTGCCAGCGCTATACTACAGGGGGCGGTTCAGCCCCAGCATTTT; CDR3 protein: CASAILQGAVQPQHF; D gene: TRBD1; V gene: TRBV6-1; CDR3 length: 15; J gene: TRBJ1-5; clone size: NA